This T cell receptor beta chain derives from a study of blood T cell repertoires in COVID-19. Overall study: Italy, Spain and the United States were the sources of the convalescent and acute COVID-19 samples.

Profiled with immunoSEQ multiplex PCR; TCRdb holds only in-frame clones, not every one. The sample consists of around 300,000 clones, roughly 89% of them appearing once. Trimming took 3 bases from V and 4 from J; bases not matched to a gene: 13. Germline V gene data show CDR1 as DFQATT and CDR2 as SNEGSKA (reference sequence). CDR3 size: 16 residues. This chain joins TRBV20-1 and TRBJ1-1; 8 positions agree with TRBD1. The sample taken for sequencing was PBMCs or T cells enriched from blood (not recorded which). The TCR was taken from a woman in her thirties or forties who had recovered from COVID-19. Here the CDR3 reads CSASPQGARMSTEAFF. The CDR3, as DNA: TGCAGTGCTAGTCCCCAGGGGGCGAGAATGAGCACTGAAGCTTTCTTT.